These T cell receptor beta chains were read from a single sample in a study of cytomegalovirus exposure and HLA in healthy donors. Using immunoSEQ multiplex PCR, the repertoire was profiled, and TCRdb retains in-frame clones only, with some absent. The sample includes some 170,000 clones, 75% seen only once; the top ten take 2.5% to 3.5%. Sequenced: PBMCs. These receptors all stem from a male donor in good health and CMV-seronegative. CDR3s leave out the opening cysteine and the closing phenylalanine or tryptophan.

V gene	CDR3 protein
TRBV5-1	ASSYQGGEQY
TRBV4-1	ASSRSQSAGQEKLF
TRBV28	ASLREGLNQPQH
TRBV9	ASSVGGQFFADTQY
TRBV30	AIAGGTDTQY
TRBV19	ASSNAGPSSYNEQF
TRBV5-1	ASSLENRGRETQY
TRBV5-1	ASSQLYEQF
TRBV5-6	ASSSPRGGSNQPQH
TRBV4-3	ASSQDFFRDREYSNQPQH
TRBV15	ATSMDRGASQPQH
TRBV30	AWTLGADGYT
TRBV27	ASSLGTRTEAF
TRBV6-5	ASSIRDRGLGELF
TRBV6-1	TSSESWGQGSPLH
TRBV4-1	ASSQASWTGNQPQH
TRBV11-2	ASSFNTGIYEQY
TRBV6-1	ASSPRGANYGYT
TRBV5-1	ASSTSGQGADEKLF
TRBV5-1	ASSLNTLHNEQY
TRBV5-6	ASSPSNYGYT
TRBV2	ATAAGFFMSYT
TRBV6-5	ASSYSGQPNQPQH
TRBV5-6	ASSLAGPRDSNNEQF
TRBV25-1	ASRLFDTEAF
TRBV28	ASSSREGYSPLH
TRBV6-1	ASRAVLGNEQF
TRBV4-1	ASRAVGQTNTGELF
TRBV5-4	ASSLVGERSPLH
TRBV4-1	ASSPRRGSGEAF
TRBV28	ASSSPRGSTNEKLF
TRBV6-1	ASSVQGLSNEKLF
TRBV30	AWSFRQGLGYT
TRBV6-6	ASSYSASGTEQY
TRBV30	AWRLSGGRHNEQF
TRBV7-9	ASSFGSYEQY
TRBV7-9	ASSTPTGENTEAF
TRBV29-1	SAATGQNYGYT
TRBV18	ASSPPETAYSYEQY
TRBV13	ASLAGRRTDTQY
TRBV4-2	ASSQNPAGPSGNTIY
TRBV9	ASSQTGDRNQPQH
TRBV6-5	ASGGGVSNQPQH
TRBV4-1	ASSQDYPTGYGYT
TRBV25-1	ASSEGSSGNTIY
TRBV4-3	ASSSGGAEGTDTQY
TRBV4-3	ASSQERGMPPETQY
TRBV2	ASSPGNEQF
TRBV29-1	SVEFRGHYEQY
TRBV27	ASSVLGAGVGY
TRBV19	ASSIVTGDDYGYT
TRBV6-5	ASGLSYEQY
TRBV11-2	ASSLAGFYSYNEQF